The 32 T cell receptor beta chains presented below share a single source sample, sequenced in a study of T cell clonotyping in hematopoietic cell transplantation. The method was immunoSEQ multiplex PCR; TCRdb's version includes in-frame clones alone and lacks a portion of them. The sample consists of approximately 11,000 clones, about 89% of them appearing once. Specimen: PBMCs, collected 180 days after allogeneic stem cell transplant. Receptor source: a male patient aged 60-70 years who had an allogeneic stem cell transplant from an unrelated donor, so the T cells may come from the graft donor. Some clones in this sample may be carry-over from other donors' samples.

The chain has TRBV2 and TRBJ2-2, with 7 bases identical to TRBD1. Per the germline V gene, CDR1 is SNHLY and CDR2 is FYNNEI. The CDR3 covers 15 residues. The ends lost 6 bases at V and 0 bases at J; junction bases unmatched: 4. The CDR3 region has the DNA TGTGCCAGCAGACTAGACAGGGCGAACACCGGGGAGCTGTTTTTT. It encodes CASRLDRANTGELFF.

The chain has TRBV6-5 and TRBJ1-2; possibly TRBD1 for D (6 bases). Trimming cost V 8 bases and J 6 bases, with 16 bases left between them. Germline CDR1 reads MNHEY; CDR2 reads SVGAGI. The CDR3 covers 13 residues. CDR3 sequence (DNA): TGTGCCAGCGGAAGGGGGATGGGGGATGGCTACACCTTC. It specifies CASGRGMGDGYTF.

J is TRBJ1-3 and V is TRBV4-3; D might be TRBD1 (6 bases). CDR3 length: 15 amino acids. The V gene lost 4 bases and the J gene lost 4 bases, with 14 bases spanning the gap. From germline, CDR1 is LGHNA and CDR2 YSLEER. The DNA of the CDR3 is TGCGCCAGCAGCCTCCTATCCGGGACAGGAAACACCATATATTTT. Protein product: CASSLLSGTGNTIYF.

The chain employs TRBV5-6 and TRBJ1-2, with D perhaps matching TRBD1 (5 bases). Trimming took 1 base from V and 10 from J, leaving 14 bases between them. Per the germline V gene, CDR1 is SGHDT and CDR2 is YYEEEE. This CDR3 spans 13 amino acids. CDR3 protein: CASSLKTAFVYTF. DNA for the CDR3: TGTGCCAGCAGCTTGAAGACAGCTTTTGTCTACACCTTC.

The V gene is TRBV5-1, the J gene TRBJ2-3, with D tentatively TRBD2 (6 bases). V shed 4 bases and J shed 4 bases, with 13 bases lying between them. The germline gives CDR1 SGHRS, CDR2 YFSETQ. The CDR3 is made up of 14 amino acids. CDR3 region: CASSAAGLPDTQYF. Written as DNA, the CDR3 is TGCGCCAGCAGCGCGGCGGGACTTCCAGATACGCAGTATTTT.

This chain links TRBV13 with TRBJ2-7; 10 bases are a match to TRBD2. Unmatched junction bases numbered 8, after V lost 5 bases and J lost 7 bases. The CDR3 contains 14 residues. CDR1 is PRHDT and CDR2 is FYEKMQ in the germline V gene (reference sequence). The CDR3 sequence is CASSASGGAVEQYF. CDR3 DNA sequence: TGTGCCAGCAGCGCCAGCGGGGGGGCCGTAGAGCAGTACTTC.

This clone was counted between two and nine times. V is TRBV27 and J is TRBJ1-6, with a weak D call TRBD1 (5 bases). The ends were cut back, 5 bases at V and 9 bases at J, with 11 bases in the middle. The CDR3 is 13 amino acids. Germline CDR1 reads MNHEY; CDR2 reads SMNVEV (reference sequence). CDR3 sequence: CASSPRDLSPLHF. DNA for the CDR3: TGTGCCAGCAGTCCGCGGGACCTTTCACCCCTCCACTTT.

This chain's CDR3 is CASSLGPDRVGYEQYF. The CDR3 bases are TGTGCCAGCAGCTTAGGCCCCGACAGGGTGGGGTACGAGCAGTACTTC. This chain joins TRBV13 and TRBJ2-5; 7 bases map to TRBD1. The J call may be faulty, since TRBJ2-7 better matches the DNA end. The germline gives CDR1 PRHDT, CDR2 FYEKMQ (reference sequence). CDR3 size: 16 residues.

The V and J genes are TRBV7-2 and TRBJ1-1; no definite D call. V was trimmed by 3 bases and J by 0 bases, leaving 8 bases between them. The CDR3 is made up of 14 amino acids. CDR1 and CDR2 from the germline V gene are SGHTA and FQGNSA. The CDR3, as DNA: TGTGCCAGCAGCTTCGACTTCTTGAACACTGAAGCTTTCTTT. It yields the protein CASSFDFLNTEAFF.

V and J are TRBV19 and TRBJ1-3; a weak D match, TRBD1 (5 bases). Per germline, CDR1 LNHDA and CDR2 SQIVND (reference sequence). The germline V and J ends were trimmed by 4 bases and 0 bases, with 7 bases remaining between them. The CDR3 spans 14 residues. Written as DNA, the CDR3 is TGTGCCAGTAGTAGACAGAGCTCTGGAAACACCATATATTTT. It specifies CASSRQSSGNTIYF.

In DNA, the CDR3 is TGTGCCAGCAGCGTAGCCACAGGGACAGGGGGGGCCGGCGAGCAGTACTTC. This codes for CASSVATGTGGAGEQYF. The rearrangement uses TRBV9 and TRBJ2-7, with 11 bases identical to TRBD1. Trimming at V came to 0 bases and at J to 6 bases, leaving 11 bases not matched to a gene. In germline, CDR1 is SGDLS, CDR2 YYNGEE. The CDR3 covers 17 residues.

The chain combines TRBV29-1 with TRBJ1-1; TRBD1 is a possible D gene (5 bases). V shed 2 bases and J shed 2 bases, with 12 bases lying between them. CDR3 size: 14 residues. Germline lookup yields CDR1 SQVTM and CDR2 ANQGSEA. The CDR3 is CSVELRVQNTEAFF. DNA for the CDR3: TGCAGCGTTGAACTCAGGGTACAAAACACTGAAGCTTTCTTT.

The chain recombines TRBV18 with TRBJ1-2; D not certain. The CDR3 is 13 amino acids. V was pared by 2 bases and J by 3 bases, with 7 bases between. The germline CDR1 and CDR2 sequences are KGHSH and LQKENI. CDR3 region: CASSPEGDYGYTF. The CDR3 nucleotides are TGTGCCAGCTCACCAGAGGGTGACTATGGCTACACCTTC. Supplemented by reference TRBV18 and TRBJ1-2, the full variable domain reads NAGVMQNPRHLVRRRGQEARLRCSPMKGHSHVYWYRQLPEEGLKFMVYLQKENIIDESGMPKERFSAEFPKEGPSILRIQQVVRGDSAAYFCASSPEGDYGYTFGSGTRLTVV.

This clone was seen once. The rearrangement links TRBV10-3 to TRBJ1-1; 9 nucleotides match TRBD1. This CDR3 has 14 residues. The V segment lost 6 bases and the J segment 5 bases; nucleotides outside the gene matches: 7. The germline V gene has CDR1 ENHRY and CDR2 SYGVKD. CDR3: CAIRGQGSWTEAFF. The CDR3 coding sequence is TGTGCCATCAGGGGACAGGGCTCGTGGACTGAAGCTTTCTTT.

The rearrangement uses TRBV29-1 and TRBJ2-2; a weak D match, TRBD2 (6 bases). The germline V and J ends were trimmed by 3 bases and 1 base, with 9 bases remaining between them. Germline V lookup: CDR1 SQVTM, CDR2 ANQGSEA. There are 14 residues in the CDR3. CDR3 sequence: CSVDRGGNTGELFF. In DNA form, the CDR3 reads TGCAGCGTTGACCGGGGAGGGAACACCGGGGAGCTGTTTTTT.

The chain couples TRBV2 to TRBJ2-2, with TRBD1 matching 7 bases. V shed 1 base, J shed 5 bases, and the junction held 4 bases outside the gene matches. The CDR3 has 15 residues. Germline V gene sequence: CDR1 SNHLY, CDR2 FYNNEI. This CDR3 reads CASSEEGARTGELFF. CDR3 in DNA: TGTGCCAGCAGTGAAGAGGGGGCGCGGACCGGGGAGCTGTTTTTT.

CDR3 DNA: TGTGCCAGCAGCCCTCGGGGACAGGGGGTCACTGAAGCTTTCTTT. As protein: CASSPRGQGVTEAFF. V usage is TRBV11-1 and J usage is TRBJ1-1; 11 bases are a match to TRBD1. V shed 5 bases, J shed 4 bases, and the junction held 6 bases outside the gene matches. Per the germline V gene, CDR1 is SGHAT and CDR2 is FQDESV (reference sequence). This CDR3 has 15 residues. Full variable domain (outside the CDR3, taken from reference TRBV11-1 and TRBJ1-1): EAEVAQSPRYKITEKSQAVAFWCDPISGHATLYWYRQILGQGPELLVQFQDESVVDDSQLPKDRFSAERLKGVDSTLKIQPAELGDSAMYLCASSPRGQGVTEAFFGQGTRLTVV.

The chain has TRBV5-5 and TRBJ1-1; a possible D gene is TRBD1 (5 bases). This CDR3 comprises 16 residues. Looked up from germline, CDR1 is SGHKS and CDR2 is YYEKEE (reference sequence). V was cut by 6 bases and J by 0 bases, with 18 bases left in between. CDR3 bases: TGTGCCAGCACCCCCCTGTACGTGACAGTGAACACTGAAGCTTTCTTT. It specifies CASTPLYVTVNTEAFF. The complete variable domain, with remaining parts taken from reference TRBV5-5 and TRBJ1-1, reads DAGVTQSPTHLIKTRGQQVTLRCSPISGHKSVSWYQQVLGQGPQFIFQYYEKEERGRGNFPDRFSARQFPNYSSELNVNALLLGDSALYLCASTPLYVTVNTEAFFGQGTRLTVV.

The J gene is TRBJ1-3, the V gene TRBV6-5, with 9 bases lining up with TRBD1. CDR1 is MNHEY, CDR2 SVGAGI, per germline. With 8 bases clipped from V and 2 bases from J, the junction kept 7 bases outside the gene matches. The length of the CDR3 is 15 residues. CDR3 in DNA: TGTGCCAGCGGTTTACAGGGGGCGGCTGGAAACACCATATATTTT. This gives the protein CASGLQGAAGNTIYF.

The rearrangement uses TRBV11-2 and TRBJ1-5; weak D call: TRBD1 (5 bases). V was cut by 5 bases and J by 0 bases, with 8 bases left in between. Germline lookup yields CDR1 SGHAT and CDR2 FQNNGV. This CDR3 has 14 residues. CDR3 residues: CASSVGPSNQPQHF. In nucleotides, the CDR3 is TGTGCCAGCAGCGTGGGACCTAGCAATCAGCCCCAGCATTTT.

For the CDR3, the DNA is TGCGCCAGCAGCCTGACAGCTAACTATGGCTACACCTTC. It specifies CASSLTANYGYTF. The chain has TRBV5-1 and TRBJ1-2; D might be TRBD1 (5 bases). The CDR3 is 13 amino acids. Germline loops: CDR1 SGHRS, CDR2 YFSETQ. V was pared by 4 bases and J by 0 bases, with 7 bases between.

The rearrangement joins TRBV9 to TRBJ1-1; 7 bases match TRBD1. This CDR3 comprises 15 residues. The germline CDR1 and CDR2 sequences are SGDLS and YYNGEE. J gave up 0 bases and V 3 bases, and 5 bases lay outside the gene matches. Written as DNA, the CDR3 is TGTGCCAGCAGCGAGGGGGGGACAGTGAACACTGAAGCTTTCTTT. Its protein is CASSEGGTVNTEAFF.

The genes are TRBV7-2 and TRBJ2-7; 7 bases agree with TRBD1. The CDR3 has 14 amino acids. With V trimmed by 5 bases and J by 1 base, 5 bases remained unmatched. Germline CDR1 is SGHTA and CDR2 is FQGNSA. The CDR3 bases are TGTGCCAGCAGCCTCGGGACAGCATCCTACGAGCAGTACTTC. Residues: CASSLGTASYEQYF.

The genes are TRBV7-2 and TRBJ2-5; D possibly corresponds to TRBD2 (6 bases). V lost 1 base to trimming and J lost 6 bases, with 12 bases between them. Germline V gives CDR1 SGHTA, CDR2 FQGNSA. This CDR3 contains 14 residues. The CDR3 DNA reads TGTGCCAGCAGCTTAGAGGCGGGGCAACAGACCCAGTACTTC. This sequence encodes CASSLEAGQQTQYF.

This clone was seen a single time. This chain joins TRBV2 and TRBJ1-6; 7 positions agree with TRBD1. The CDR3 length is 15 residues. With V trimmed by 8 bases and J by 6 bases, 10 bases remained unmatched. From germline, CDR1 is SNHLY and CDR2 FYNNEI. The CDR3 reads CASGSDRASNSPLHF. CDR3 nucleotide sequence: TGTGCCAGCGGTTCTGACAGGGCGAGTAATTCACCCCTCCACTTT.

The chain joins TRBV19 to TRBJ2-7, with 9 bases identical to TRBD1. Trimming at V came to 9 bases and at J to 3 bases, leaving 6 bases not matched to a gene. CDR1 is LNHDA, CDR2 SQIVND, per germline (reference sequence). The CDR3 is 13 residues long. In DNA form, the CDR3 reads TGTGCCAGCAGCCTGACAGGGGGCTACGAGCAGTACTTC. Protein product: CASSLTGGYEQYF.

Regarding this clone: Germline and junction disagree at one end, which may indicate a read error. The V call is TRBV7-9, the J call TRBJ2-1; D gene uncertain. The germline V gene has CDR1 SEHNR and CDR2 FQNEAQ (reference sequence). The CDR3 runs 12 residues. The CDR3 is CASSLGWYEQFF. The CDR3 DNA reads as TGTGCCAGCAGTTTAGGGTGGTATGAGCAGTTCTTC.

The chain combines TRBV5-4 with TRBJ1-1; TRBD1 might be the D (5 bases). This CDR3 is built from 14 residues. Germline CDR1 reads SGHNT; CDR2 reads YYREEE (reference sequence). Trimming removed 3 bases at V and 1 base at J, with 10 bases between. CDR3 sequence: CASSSGESNTEAFF. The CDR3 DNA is TGTGCCAGCAGCTCGGGGGAATCGAACACTGAAGCTTTCTTT.

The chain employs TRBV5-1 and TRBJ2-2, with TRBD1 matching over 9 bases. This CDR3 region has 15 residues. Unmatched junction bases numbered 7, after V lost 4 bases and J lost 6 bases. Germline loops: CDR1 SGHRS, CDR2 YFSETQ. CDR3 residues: CASSDGTGLSGELFF. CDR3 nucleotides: TGCGCCAGCAGCGACGGGACAGGGTTATCCGGGGAGCTGTTTTTT.

DNA of the CDR3: TGTGCCAGCTCACCACCGGCGACAGGGGGCTCCGGGGAGCTGTTTTTT. Translation gives CASSPPATGGSGELFF. This sequence joins TRBV18 and TRBJ2-2; TRBD1 matches at 10 bases. The CDR3 length is 16 residues. Germline CDR1 reads KGHSH; CDR2 reads LQKENI. Trimming removed 0 bases from V and 6 bases from J; junction bases left unmatched: 4.

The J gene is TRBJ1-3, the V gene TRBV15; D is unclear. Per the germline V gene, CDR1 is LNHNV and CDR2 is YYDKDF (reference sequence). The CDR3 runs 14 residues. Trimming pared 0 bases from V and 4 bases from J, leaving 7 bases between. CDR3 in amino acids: CATSRDRGGNTIYF. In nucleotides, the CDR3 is TGTGCCACCAGCAGAGATCGAGGGGGAAACACCATATATTTT.

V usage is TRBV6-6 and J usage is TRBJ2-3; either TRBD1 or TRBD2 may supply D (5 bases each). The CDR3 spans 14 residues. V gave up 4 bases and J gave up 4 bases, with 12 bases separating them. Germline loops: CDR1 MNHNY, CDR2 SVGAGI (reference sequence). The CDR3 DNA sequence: TGTGCCAGCAGTTCCGCCGGGGACGCAGATACGCAGTATTTT. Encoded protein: CASSSAGDADTQYF.